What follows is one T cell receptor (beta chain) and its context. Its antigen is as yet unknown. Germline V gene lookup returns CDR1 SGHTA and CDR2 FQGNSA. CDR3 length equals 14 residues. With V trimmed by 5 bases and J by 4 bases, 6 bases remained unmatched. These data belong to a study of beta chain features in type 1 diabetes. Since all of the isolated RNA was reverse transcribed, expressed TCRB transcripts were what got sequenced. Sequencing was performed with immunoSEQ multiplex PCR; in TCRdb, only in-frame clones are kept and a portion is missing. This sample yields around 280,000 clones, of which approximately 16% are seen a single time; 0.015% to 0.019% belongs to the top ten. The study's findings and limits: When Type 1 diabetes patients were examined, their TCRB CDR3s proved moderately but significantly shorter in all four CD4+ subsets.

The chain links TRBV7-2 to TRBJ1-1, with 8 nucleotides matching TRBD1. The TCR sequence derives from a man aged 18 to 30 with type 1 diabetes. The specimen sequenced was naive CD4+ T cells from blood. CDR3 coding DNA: TGTGCCAGCAGCCCGTATACAGGGGGCACTGAAGCTTTCTTT. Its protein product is CASSPYTGGTEAFF.